This TCR beta chain was sequenced for a study of PD-L1 blockade in urothelial cancer. Findings of the study overall: Stronger expansion of tumor-associated clones in blood at 3 weeks distinguished durable-benefit patients.

This sample's time point: peripheral blood 6 weeks after treatment start. Concerning this clone: Its target is not known.

J was trimmed by 6 bases and V by 6 bases; bases with no gene match: 8. The CDR3 loop spans 14 amino acids. Germline CDR1 reads LNHDA; CDR2 reads SQIVND (reference sequence). Using immunoSEQ multiplex PCR, the repertoire was profiled, and TCRdb retains in-frame clones only, with some absent. This table holds around 66,000 clones, about nine tenths found once. The V and J genes are TRBV19 and TRBJ1-5, with 7 bases identical to TRBD1. This TCR came from a man aged 60 to 75 with urothelial cancer. Sample: PBMCs, taken around atezolizumab (anti-PD-L1) treatment. CDR3 DNA sequence: TGTGCCAGTAGCACAGACAGGGAGGTTCAGCCCCAGCATTTT. As protein: CASSTDREVQPQHF.